The 13 T cell receptor beta chains below come from one sample, sequenced in a study of a mutant IDH1 vaccine in newly diagnosed glioma (TCRdb year 2021). The sample's time point label, in plain terms: week 35, safety follow-up. Each vaccine dose, consisting of 300 ug of a 20-mer mutant IDH1 peptide in Montanide, was administered subcutaneously with topical imiquimod. Which antigens these TCRs recognize remains unknown. Library construction relied on the immunoSEQ multiplex PCR assay. The table was pulled from immuneACCESS by TCRdb, which kept in-frame rearrangements only. Such tables lose some clones; where checked, under half of the loss comes from unresolved V genes, and the rest has no known cause. The sample table lists approximately 66,000 clones, around 84% of them with a count of one. The top ten clones comprise about 4.6% of the sample. The sample was PBMCs, taken from a glioma patient whose treatment included an IDH1 peptide vaccine. These receptors all stem from a man aged 30-40 years with glioma.

The chain links TRBV5-6 to TRBJ2-6; D unclear. The CDR3 sequence is 19 residues long. Trimming left V 0 bases short and J 0 bases short, with 16 bases between. The germline V gene has CDR1 SGHDT and CDR2 YYEEEE. CDR3 in DNA: TGTGCCAGCAGCTTGGTGTCTCTTGTTCTGTGCTCTGGGGCCAACGTCCTGACTTTC. Encoded protein: CASSLVSLVLCSGANVLTF.

V gene TRBV7-9 combines with J gene TRBJ1-1; TRBD1 agrees at 7 bases. V lost 5 bases to trimming and J lost 1 base; unmatched junction nucleotides: 7. From germline, CDR1 is SEHNR and CDR2 FQNEAQ (reference sequence). The CDR3 extends over 15 amino acids. CDR3 nucleotide sequence: TGTGCCAGCAGCCGCGAGACAGGGCCGAACACTGAAGCTTTCTTT. Its protein is CASSRETGPNTEAFF.

The chain employs TRBV19 and TRBJ1-3; no clear D. This CDR3 is built from 14 residues. V was pared by 7 bases and J by 0 bases, with 10 bases between. Germline CDR1 is LNHDA and CDR2 is SQIVND (reference sequence). The chain's CDR3 is CASTLKGSGNTIYF. CDR3 DNA sequence: TGTGCCAGTACCCTGAAAGGCTCTGGAAACACCATATATTTT.

The J gene is TRBJ2-3, the V gene TRBV7-9, with no clear D. Trimming removed 1 base at V and 2 bases at J, with 10 bases between. The CDR3 is 15 residues long. The germline V gene has CDR1 SEHNR and CDR2 FQNEAQ (reference sequence). This chain's CDR3 is CASSLEGSLTDTQYF. CDR3 in DNA: TGTGCCAGCAGCTTAGAAGGCTCCCTCACAGATACGCAGTATTTT.

The rearrangement joins TRBV7-9 to TRBJ1-2; 7 positions agree with TRBD1. The junction had 12 bases not matched to a gene; V was cut back by 5 bases and J by 6 bases. CDR1 is SEHNR, CDR2 FQNEAQ, per germline (reference sequence). This CDR3 contains 15 residues. The CDR3 DNA reads TGTGCCAGCAGCCCAGGGACAGAAGGCAGCGATGGCTACACCTTC. Translation gives CASSPGTEGSDGYTF.

V gene TRBV4-1 combines with J gene TRBJ2-3, with TRBD1 matching 7 bases. V gave up 0 bases and J gave up 0 bases; unmatched junction bases: 3. The CDR3 covers 16 residues. Germline CDR1 MGHRA, CDR2 YSYEKL. CDR3 sequence reads: CASSQEDRMSTDTQYF. CDR3 DNA sequence: TGCGCCAGCAGCCAAGAGGACAGGATGAGCACAGATACGCAGTATTTT.

V and J are TRBV6-5 and TRBJ2-7, with TRBD1 identical over 8 bases. This CDR3 is built from 13 residues. V gave up 5 bases and J gave up 6 bases; unmatched junction bases: 6. Germline lookup yields CDR1 MNHEY and CDR2 SVGAGI. In nucleotides, the CDR3 is TGTGCCAGCAGTGCCGGACAGGGACGCGAGCAGTACTTC. Translation: CASSAGQGREQYF.

V and J are TRBV19 and TRBJ1-5, with 8 bases fitting TRBD1. The CDR3 extends over 15 amino acids. The V gene's germline CDR1 is LNHDA and CDR2 SQIVND (reference sequence). Trimming cost V 3 bases and J 6 bases; bases outside gene matches: 7. The CDR3 DNA reads as TGTGCCAGTAGTATTGGACAGGGTTGGGTTCAGCCCCAGCATTTT. Protein product: CASSIGQGWVQPQHF.

The chain joins TRBV6-6 to TRBJ1-1; a weak D match, TRBD1 (5 bases). Germline V gene lookup returns CDR1 MNHNY and CDR2 SVGAGI (reference sequence). The CDR3 extends over 14 amino acids. Trimming removed 6 bases from V and 7 bases from J, with 18 bases in between. This CDR3 reads CASSAGFIGSEAFF. In nucleotides, the CDR3 is TGTGCCAGCAGCGCAGGGTTCATCGGGAGTGAAGCTTTCTTT.

The rearrangement uses TRBV7-9 and TRBJ1-5, with unresolved D. The CDR3 is made up of 12 amino acids. Germline lookup yields CDR1 SEHNR and CDR2 FQNEAQ (reference sequence). Deletions cut 4 bases from V and 4 bases from J, with 5 bases between. CDR3 bases: TGTGCCAGCAGCTCGGGAAATCAGCCCCAGCATTTT. Translation gives CASSSGNQPQHF.

The genes are TRBV18 and TRBJ1-1, with D perhaps matching TRBD1 (5 bases). In germline, CDR1 is KGHSH, CDR2 LQKENI. V shed 1 base and J shed 7 bases, with 7 bases lying between them. The CDR3 runs to 12 residues. The CDR3 coding sequence is TGTGCCAGCTCACCACTGGGGGGTGAAGCTTTCTTT. This translates into CASSPLGGEAFF.

The gene calls are TRBV19 and TRBJ2-7; D might be TRBD1 (5 bases). Germline CDR1 reads LNHDA; CDR2 reads SQIVND (reference sequence). Trimming removed 8 bases from V and 4 bases from J, with 15 bases in between. CDR3 length: 13 amino acids. DNA for the CDR3: TGTGCCAGTGTCTTAGGGGCTTGGTACGAGCAGTACTTC. Amino acid sequence: CASVLGAWYEQYF.

This chain connects TRBV2 to TRBJ1-6; D is unclear. CDR1 is SNHLY, CDR2 FYNNEI, per germline. V was trimmed by 2 bases and J by 4 bases, leaving 15 bases between them. The CDR3 consists of 17 residues. The CDR3 here is CASSETERQFYNSPLHF. The CDR3 bases are TGTGCCAGCAGTGAAACTGAGCGGCAGTTTTATAATTCACCCCTCCACTTT.